This T cell receptor beta chain was recorded in a study of T cell clonotyping in hematopoietic cell transplantation. For the study at large: Pretransplant recipient samples were taken after cytoreduction.

Germline CDR1 SGHNT, CDR2 YYREEE (reference sequence). The ends were cut back, 0 bases at V and 7 bases at J, with 11 bases in the middle. The CDR3 length is 13 residues. With respect to this clone: No antigen is known for it.

The assay was immunoSEQ multiplex PCR, and TCRdb's table has in-frame clones only and misses some. The table shows approximately 9,300 clones, with roughly 91% occurring only once. Whole-study findings and limits: At the given depth, recipient repertoires were over 95% de novo clonotypes. Higher Inverse Simpson Index values in graft donor and pretransplant recipient predicted broader posttransplant TCR diversity. Pathologically expanded recipient clonotypes increased progressively from day 30 to day 180 as diversity fell.

Time point of the sample: recipient sample about 28 days before transplant, after cytoreduction. The V call is TRBV5-4, the J call TRBJ2-7; D is undetermined. This clonotype was obtained from a woman aged 45-65 years with chronic myeloid leukemia. Some clones in this sample may be carry-over from other donors' samples. The sample here was peripheral blood mononuclear cells, taken before stem cell transplant. The CDR3 reads CASSLDQVLEQYF. For the CDR3, the DNA is TGTGCCAGCAGCTTGGACCAAGTATTAGAGCAGTACTTC. Based on the CDR3 plus reference TRBV5-4 and TRBJ2-7, the full variable domain is ETGVTQSPTHLIKTRGQQVTLRCSSQSGHNTVSWYQQALGQGPQFIFQYYREEENGRGNFPPRFSGLQFPNYSSELNVNALELDDSALYLCASSLDQVLEQYFGPGTRLTVT.